Following are 26 T cell receptor beta chains from one sample sequenced in a study of shared clonotypes between healthy human individuals. Profiling relied on immunoSEQ multiplex PCR, and the TCRdb table lists in-frame clones only, not all of them. The table lists 650,000 to 800,000 clones, 55% to 80% of them singletons, with about 1.8% in the top ten. Specimen: memory CD4+ T cells sorted from blood. Stated subset: CD45RA-negative fraction. These receptors were collected from a woman under 40 in good health.

This chain joins TRBV7-3 and TRBJ2-3; no reliable D call. The CDR3 spans 14 residues. The V end was cut by 4 bases, the J end by 3 bases, with 11 bases between. CDR1 and CDR2 (germline): SGHTA, FQGTGA. The CDR3 protein is CASSSYLETDTQYF. The CDR3 region has the DNA TGTGCCAGCAGCTCCTATCTAGAAACAGATACGCAGTATTTT. Filled out from reference TRBV7-3 and TRBJ2-3, the complete variable domain reads GAGVSQTPSNKVTEKGKYVELRCDPISGHTALYWYRQSLGQGPEFLIYFQGTGAADDSGLPNDRFFAVRPEGSVSTLKIQRTERGDSAVYLCASSSYLETDTQYFGPGTRLTVL.

This clone was observed a few times. CDR3 sequence (DNA): TGCGCCAGCAGCCAAGTAGGAGGGGGAGACTACGAGCAGTACTTC. It translates to CASSQVGGGDYEQYF. The J gene is TRBJ2-7, the V gene TRBV4-1, with D tentatively TRBD1 or TRBD2 (6 bases each). The V gene's germline CDR1 is MGHRA and CDR2 YSYEKL. The CDR3 has 15 residues. The V end was cut by 1 base, the J end by 3 bases, with 13 bases between.

Comment on this clone: The same CDR3 arises from other DNA sequences in this sample as well. V gene TRBV5-6 combines with J gene TRBJ2-7; the match to TRBD1 covers 9 bases. V shed 4 bases and J 4 bases; nucleotides not matched to a gene: 6. This CDR3 has 14 residues. Germline CDR1 is SGHDT and CDR2 is YYEEEE. The CDR3 region is CASSLGQGRYEQYF. CDR3 nucleotides: TGTGCCAGCAGCCTCGGACAGGGGAGATACGAGCAGTACTTC.

This chain links TRBV14 with TRBJ2-1; TRBD2 might be the D (5 bases). This CDR3 has 15 amino acids. V lost 3 bases and J lost 3, with 12 bases in between. Germline V gene lookup returns CDR1 SGHDN and CDR2 FVKESK. Written as DNA, the CDR3 is TGTGCCAGCAGCCAGGTTGACGGACTCTACAATGAGCAGTTCTTC. It is translated as CASSQVDGLYNEQFF. Using reference TRBV14 and TRBJ2-1 for the parts outside the CDR3, the full variable domain is EAGVTQFPSHSVIEKGQTVTLRCDPISGHDNLYWYRRVMGKEIKFLLHFVKESKQDESGMPNNRFLAERTGGTYSTLKVQPAELEDSGVYFCASSQVDGLYNEQFFGPGTRLTVL.

The chain uses TRBV2 and TRBJ1-5, with 8 bases fitting TRBD1. The germline V gene has CDR1 SNHLY and CDR2 FYNNEI. CDR3 length: 14 residues. With V trimmed by 6 bases and J by 6 bases, 7 bases remained unmatched. In DNA form, the CDR3 reads TGTGCCAGCAGGGCAGGGGGCTTAGCTCAGCCCCAGCATTTT. Its translation: CASRAGGLAQPQHF.

V gene TRBV28 combines with J gene TRBJ2-7, with a possible D match to TRBD2 (6 bases). CDR1 is MDHEN and CDR2 is SYDVKM in the germline V gene. V dropped 5 bases and J dropped 2 bases, with 7 bases sitting between them. The CDR3 is 12 residues long. CDR3 in DNA: TGTGCCAGCAGTACTAGCACCTACGAGCAGTACTTC. It yields the protein CASSTSTYEQYF.

This chain connects TRBV5-6 to TRBJ2-7; D gene unclear. V gave up 0 bases and J gave up 0 bases, with 10 bases separating them. The CDR3 is 15 amino acids. The V gene's germline CDR1 is SGHDT and CDR2 YYEEEE. The CDR3 region has the DNA TGTGCCAGCAGCTTGGTTGGCGCCAGCTCCTACGAGCAGTACTTC. As protein: CASSLVGASSYEQYF.

This clone was seen only a few times. Other nucleotide sequences in the sample specify the same CDR3. The gene calls are TRBV18 and TRBJ2-1; 12 bases fit TRBD2. In germline, CDR1 is KGHSH, CDR2 LQKENI. Germline trimming cut 0 bases from V and 8 bases from J; bases unmatched to any gene: 2. This CDR3 has 15 residues. In DNA, the CDR3 is TGTGCCAGCTCACCACCGACTAGCGGGAGTCATGAGCAGTTCTTC. This translates into CASSPPTSGSHEQFF.

The chain employs TRBV7-9 and TRBJ2-3, with 12 bases identical to TRBD2. CDR1 and CDR2 from the germline V gene are SEHNR and FQNEAQ (reference sequence). The CDR3 covers 15 residues. V lost 5 bases, J lost 3 bases, and 3 bases stayed unmatched. The CDR3 protein is CASSLTSGSTDTQYF. The CDR3 DNA sequence: TGTGCCAGCAGCCTGACTAGCGGGAGTACAGATACGCAGTATTTT.

The CDR3 bases are TGTGCCAGCAATCAGGTCTCTGGGGCCAACGTCCTGACTTTC. Its protein is CASNQVSGANVLTF. The chain joins TRBV2 to TRBJ2-6; D call uncertain. V was shortened by 7 bases and J by 0 bases, with 7 bases between the two germline ends. CDR3 length: 14 residues. The germline gives CDR1 SNHLY, CDR2 FYNNEI. The complete variable domain, with remaining parts taken from reference TRBV2 and TRBJ2-6, reads EPEVTQTPSHQVTQMGQEVILRCVPISNHLYFYWYRQILGQKVEFLVSFYNNEISEKSEIFDDQFSVERPDGSNFTLKIRSTKLEDSAMYFCASNQVSGANVLTFGAGSRLTVL.

The chain uses TRBV18 and TRBJ2-5, with unresolved D. Germline CDR1 KGHSH, CDR2 LQKENI. The CDR3 is 14 residues long. V lost 0 bases and J lost 5, with 10 bases in between. Here the CDR3 reads CASSPPYSGETQYF. Written as DNA, the CDR3 is TGTGCCAGCTCACCACCGTACTCCGGGGAGACCCAGTACTTC.

This chain joins TRBV2 and TRBJ1-6; the D is unclear. Germline V gene data show CDR1 as SNHLY and CDR2 as FYNNEI. The V end was cut by 2 bases, the J end by 10 bases, with 15 bases between. The CDR3 loop spans 15 amino acids. The CDR3 loop is CASSEPGSLVSPLHF. The DNA for the CDR3 is TGTGCCAGCAGTGAACCGGGTTCTTTGGTCTCACCCCTCCACTTT.

This chain connects TRBV28 to TRBJ1-1; tentatively, D is TRBD1 (5 bases). Trimming removed 7 bases at V and 4 bases at J, with 10 bases between. The CDR3 length is 12 residues. CDR1 MDHEN and CDR2 SYDVKM come from the germline V gene. CDR3 coding DNA: TGTGCCAGCACTGCTAGGGGCACTGAAGCTTTCTTT. Residues: CASTARGTEAFF.

The chain has TRBV28 and TRBJ1-2, with a possible D match to TRBD1 (6 bases). This CDR3 comprises 16 residues. V lost 7 bases to trimming and J lost 0 bases, with 18 bases between them. Germline V gene sequence: CDR1 MDHEN, CDR2 SYDVKM. The CDR3 nucleotides read TGTGCCAGCATAAAAGGGGGAACAACTTCTAACTATGGCTACACCTTC. This translates into CASIKGGTTSNYGYTF.

The chain couples TRBV5-1 to TRBJ2-1; D gene uncertain. Germline loops: CDR1 SGHRS, CDR2 YFSETQ. Trimming pared 0 bases from V and 2 bases from J, leaving 18 bases between. There are 18 residues in the CDR3. This chain's CDR3 is CASSLALGRDETYNEQFF. The CDR3 DNA follows: TGCGCCAGCAGCTTGGCCCTCGGCCGAGACGAAACCTACAATGAGCAGTTCTTC. Complete variable domain (other parts from reference TRBV5-1 and TRBJ2-1): KAGVTQTPRYLIKTRGQQVTLSCSPISGHRSVSWYQQTPGQGLQFLFEYFSETQRNKGNFPGRFSGRQFSNSRSEMNVSTLELGDSALYLCASSLALGRDETYNEQFFGPGTRLTVL.

The gene calls are TRBV28 and TRBJ1-1; unclear D gene. The V end was cut by 7 bases, the J end by 11 bases, with 23 bases between. This CDR3 contains 14 residues. CDR1 MDHEN and CDR2 SYDVKM come from the germline V gene. CDR3 in DNA: TGTGCCAGCATTAAAACGGGGAAAATACCGAGGGCTTTCTTT. As protein: CASIKTGKIPRAFF.

The V and J genes are TRBV5-1 and TRBJ2-7, with TRBD1 as a possible D gene (6 bases). CDR3 length equals 15 residues. V lost 3 bases and J lost 1, with 14 bases in between. CDR1 is SGHRS and CDR2 is YFSETQ in the germline V gene. This CDR3 reads CASSYSGTNSYEQYF. The CDR3 nucleotides read TGCGCCAGCAGCTACTCCGGGACAAATTCCTACGAGCAGTACTTC. Based on the CDR3 plus reference TRBV5-1 and TRBJ2-7, the full variable domain is KAGVTQTPRYLIKTRGQQVTLSCSPISGHRSVSWYQQTPGQGLQFLFEYFSETQRNKGNFPGRFSGRQFSNSRSEMNVSTLELGDSALYLCASSYSGTNSYEQYFGPGTRLTVT.

This chain uses TRBV18 with TRBJ2-2; 11 nucleotides agree with TRBD2. Losses at the gene ends were 2 bases for V and 3 bases for J; bases not matched to a gene: 8. This CDR3 has 18 residues. Germline lookup yields CDR1 KGHSH and CDR2 LQKENI. Here the CDR3 DNA reads TGTGCCAGCTCACCAAGAACTAGCGGGAGTTCGCACACCGGGGAGCTGTTTTTT. Amino acid sequence: CASSPRTSGSSHTGELFF.

This chain connects TRBV2 to TRBJ1-1; 7 bases match TRBD1. Trimming took 6 bases from V and 1 from J; bases not matched to a gene: 5. There are 14 residues in the CDR3. Germline V gene sequence: CDR1 SNHLY, CDR2 FYNNEI. The CDR3 loop reads CASSQQGTNTEAFF. CDR3 sequence (DNA): TGTGCCAGCAGCCAACAGGGGACGAACACTGAAGCTTTCTTT.

V usage is TRBV9 and J usage is TRBJ2-3, with D perhaps TRBD1 or TRBD2 (5 bases each). Trimming removed 4 bases from V and 3 bases from J, with 12 bases in between. Looked up from germline, CDR1 is SGDLS and CDR2 is YYNGEE. This CDR3 region has 14 residues. CDR3 amino acids: CASSSLGETDTQYF. Here the CDR3 DNA reads TGTGCCAGCAGCTCCCTGGGGGAAACAGATACGCAGTATTTT.

The rearrangement uses TRBV10-3 and TRBJ1-1; 8 bases agree with TRBD1. The V gene end was trimmed by 6 bases and the J gene end by 2 bases; junction bases not matched to a gene: 2. The CDR3 loop spans 13 amino acids. Per germline, CDR1 ENHRY and CDR2 SYGVKD. This chain's CDR3 is CAIRGTGNTEAFF. CDR3 nucleotide sequence: TGTGCCATCAGGGGGACAGGAAACACTGAAGCTTTCTTT.

V and J are TRBV21-1 and TRBJ2-3; the D call in the table, TRBD1, was not verified against the DNA. TRBV21-1 is annotated as a pseudogene. The CDR3 sequence is 15 residues long. This chain's CDR3 is CATGKDGTGTDTQYF. CDR3 coding DNA: TGTGCCACCGGTAAGGACGGGACAGGCACAGATACGCAGTATTTT.

V gene TRBV10-3 combines with J gene TRBJ2-7; TRBD2 might be the D (6 bases). The CDR3 loop spans 16 amino acids. Germline assignment: CDR1 ENHRY and CDR2 SYGVKD. The V end was cut by 0 bases, the J end by 4 bases, with 16 bases between. The CDR3 region has the DNA TGTGCCATCAGTGAGTCGGCGTTAGCGGATACATACGAGCAGTACTTC. It codes for CAISESALADTYEQYF.

The gene calls are TRBV7-8 and TRBJ2-7, with a tentative D call TRBD2 (5 bases). The ends were cut back, 2 bases at V and 0 bases at J, with 14 bases in the middle. CDR1 and CDR2 from the germline V gene are SGHVS and FQNEAQ. This CDR3 comprises 16 residues. The chain's CDR3 is CASSLLAGLLSYEQYF. The CDR3, as DNA: TGTGCCAGCAGCTTACTGGCGGGTTTACTCTCCTACGAGCAGTACTTC.

This clone showed up just a few times. The chain is built from TRBV28 and TRBJ2-6; weak D call: TRBD2 (6 bases). Germline V gene data show CDR1 as MDHEN and CDR2 as SYDVKM. V lost 4 bases, J lost 2 bases, and 15 bases lay in between. This CDR3 is 17 amino acids long. CDR3 protein: CASSSFGGKPGANVLTF. CDR3 in DNA: TGTGCCAGCAGTTCTTTTGGAGGGAAACCTGGGGCCAACGTCCTGACTTTC.

The rearrangement links TRBV28 to TRBJ2-3; D gene unclear. This CDR3 comprises 13 residues. Germline CDR1 and CDR2: MDHEN and SYDVKM. Trimming pared 6 bases from V and 3 bases from J, leaving 10 bases between. The CDR3 DNA reads as TGTGCCAGCAGACTCACCTCAACAGATACGCAGTATTTT. It is translated as CASRLTSTDTQYF.